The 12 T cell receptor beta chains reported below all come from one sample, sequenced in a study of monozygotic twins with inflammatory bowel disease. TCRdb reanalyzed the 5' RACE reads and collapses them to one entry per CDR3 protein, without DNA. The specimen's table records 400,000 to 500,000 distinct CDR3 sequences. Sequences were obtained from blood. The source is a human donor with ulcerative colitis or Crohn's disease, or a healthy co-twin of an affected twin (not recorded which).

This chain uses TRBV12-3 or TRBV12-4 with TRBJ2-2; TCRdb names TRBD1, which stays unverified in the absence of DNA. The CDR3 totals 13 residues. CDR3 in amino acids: CATRQANTGELFF.

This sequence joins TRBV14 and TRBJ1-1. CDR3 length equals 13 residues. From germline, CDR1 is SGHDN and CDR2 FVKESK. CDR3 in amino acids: CASSRRRNTEAFF.

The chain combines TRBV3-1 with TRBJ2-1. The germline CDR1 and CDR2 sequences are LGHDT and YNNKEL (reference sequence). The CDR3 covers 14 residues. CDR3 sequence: CASSQTQDGDEQFF.

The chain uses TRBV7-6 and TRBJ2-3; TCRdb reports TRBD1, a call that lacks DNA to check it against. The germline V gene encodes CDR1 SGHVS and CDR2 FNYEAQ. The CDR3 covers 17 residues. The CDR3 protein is CASSLGTPGPRRDTQYF.

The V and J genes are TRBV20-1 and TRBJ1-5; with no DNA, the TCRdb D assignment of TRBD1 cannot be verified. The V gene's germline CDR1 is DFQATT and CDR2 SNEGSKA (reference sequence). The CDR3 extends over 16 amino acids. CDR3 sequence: CSARVQTGDSNQPQHF.

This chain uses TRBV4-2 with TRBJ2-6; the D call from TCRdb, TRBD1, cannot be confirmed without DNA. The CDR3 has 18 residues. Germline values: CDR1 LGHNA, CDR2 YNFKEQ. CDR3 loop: CASSPLFGALSGANVLTF.

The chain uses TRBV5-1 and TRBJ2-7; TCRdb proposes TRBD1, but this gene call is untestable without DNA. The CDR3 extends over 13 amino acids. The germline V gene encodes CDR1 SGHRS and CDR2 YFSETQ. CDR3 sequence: CASSFGGNHEQYF.

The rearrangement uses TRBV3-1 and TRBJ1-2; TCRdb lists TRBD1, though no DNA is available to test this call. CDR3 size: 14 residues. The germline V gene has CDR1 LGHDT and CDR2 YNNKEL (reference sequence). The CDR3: CASSHVLGAKGYTF.

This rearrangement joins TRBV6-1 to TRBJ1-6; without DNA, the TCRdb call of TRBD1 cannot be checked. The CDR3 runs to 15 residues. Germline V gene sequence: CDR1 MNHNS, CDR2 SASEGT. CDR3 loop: CASSPSGTGVPPLHF.

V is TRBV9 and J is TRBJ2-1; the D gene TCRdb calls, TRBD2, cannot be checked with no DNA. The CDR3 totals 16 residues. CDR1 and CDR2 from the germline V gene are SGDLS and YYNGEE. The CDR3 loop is CASSVGREGTYNEQFF.

Here the CDR3 reads CASSPSGQGMVYTF. This chain connects TRBV18 to TRBJ1-2; the TRBD1 assignment by TCRdb is unverifiable without DNA. This CDR3 is built from 14 residues. Germline-derived CDR1 and CDR2 are KGHSH and LQKENI.

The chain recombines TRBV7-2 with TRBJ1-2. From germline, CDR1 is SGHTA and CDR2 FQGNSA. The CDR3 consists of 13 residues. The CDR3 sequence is CASSLGRDYGYTF.